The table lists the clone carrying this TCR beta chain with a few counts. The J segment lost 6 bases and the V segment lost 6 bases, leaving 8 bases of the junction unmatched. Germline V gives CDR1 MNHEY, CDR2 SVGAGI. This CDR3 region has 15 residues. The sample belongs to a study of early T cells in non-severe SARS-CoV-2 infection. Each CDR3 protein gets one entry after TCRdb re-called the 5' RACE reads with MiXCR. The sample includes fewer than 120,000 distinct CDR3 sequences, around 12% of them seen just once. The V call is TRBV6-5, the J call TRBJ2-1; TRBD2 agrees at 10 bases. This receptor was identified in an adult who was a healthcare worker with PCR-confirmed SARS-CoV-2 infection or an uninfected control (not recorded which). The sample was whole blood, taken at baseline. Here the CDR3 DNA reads TGTGCCAGCAGGGCTAGCGGGAGTTTCCTCAATGAGCAGTTCTTC. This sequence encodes CASRASGSFLNEQFF.